A selection of T cell receptor beta chains follows, all from one sample in a study of control samples from healthy donors and cancer patients. Measured with immunoSEQ multiplex PCR; TCRdb has only the in-frame clones, and not every one. The table lists fewer than 200,000 clones, around 90% of them singletons. The sequenced sample consisted of blood. The receptors were sampled from a woman aged 45 to 65 in good health. The conserved cysteine and the conserved F or W are not part of the CDR3 here. Each record gives: CDR3 protein, J gene, D gene, V gene. The D gene is left open where the match is weak.

ASSGLGTRPGELF,TRBJ2-2,.,TRBV2
ASSAQVGALNTEAF,TRBJ1-1,.,TRBV5-5
ASSPRDTRYEQY,TRBJ2-7,.,TRBV27
ASSISLGQTNEQY,TRBJ2-7,TRBD1,TRBV19
ASRAGAGGGTQY,TRBJ2-3,TRBD2,TRBV27
ASSPLEESTGELF,TRBJ2-2,.,TRBV7-6
SVHRGADYNEQF,TRBJ2-1,.,TRBV29-1
ASSLGRETQY,TRBJ2-5,.,TRBV5-5
ASSARDSGIPSLGSPLH,TRBJ1-6,.,TRBV9
ASSSPSGRTDTQY,TRBJ2-3,TRBD2,TRBV6-2/TRBV6-3
ASSLATSSQETQY,TRBJ2-5,TRBD2,TRBV5-1
ASSSGTDTQY,TRBJ2-3,.,TRBV18
ASSQVGTVNTGELF,TRBJ2-2,.,TRBV4-3
ASSPDALGQPQH,TRBJ1-5,.,TRBV7-2
ASSQERTRGGDTQY,TRBJ2-3,.,TRBV4-3
ASMFVGSAEAF,TRBJ1-1,.,TRBV5-6
ASSLGGWTHEQY,TRBJ2-7,.,TRBV5-1
ASLQDSTNEKLF,TRBJ1-4,.,TRBV6-5
ASSLSTNTEAF,TRBJ1-1,.,TRBV27
AWSVIRVGGYT,TRBJ1-2,.,TRBV30
ASSKIWVRDQITEAF,TRBJ1-1,.,TRBV19
ASSLVSGTGSYNEQF,TRBJ2-1,TRBD1,TRBV28
ASMDPGNEKLF,TRBJ1-4,.,TRBV6-6
ASSITDANEKLF,TRBJ1-4,.,TRBV19
ASSPTPGLDLMNTGELF,TRBJ2-2,TRBD2,TRBV3-1/TRBV3-2
ASSRDRVAETQY,TRBJ2-5,TRBD1,TRBV4-3
ASSQEALLDTQY,TRBJ2-3,.,TRBV4-3
ATSRTGDQPQH,TRBJ1-5,TRBD1,TRBV15
ASSRGGWETEAF,TRBJ1-1,TRBD1,TRBV7-3
ASSIGYDEAF,TRBJ1-1,.,TRBV19
ASSPYRGGTEAF,TRBJ1-1,TRBD1,TRBV27
ASSPRDRGEKLF,TRBJ1-4,TRBD1,TRBV3-1/TRBV3-2
ATSALDRKGAF,TRBJ1-1,TRBD1,TRBV24-1
ASSARLADIQY,TRBJ2-4,TRBD2,TRBV3-1/TRBV3-2
ASSPLGNNYGYT,TRBJ1-2,.,TRBV11-2
ASSFTHGARGGTDTQY,TRBJ2-3,.,TRBV5-6
ASSRSLDRGNYGYT,TRBJ1-2,TRBD1,TRBV5-6
ASSLLESGHEQY,TRBJ2-7,.,TRBV5-1
ASSDSTQRGIYNEQF,TRBJ2-1,TRBD2,TRBV9
ASSWAAQETQY,TRBJ2-5,.,TRBV6-5
ASSPRGPETQY,TRBJ2-5,.,TRBV7-9
ASSKDRSYRTDTQY,TRBJ2-3,TRBD1,TRBV27
ASISGGVSGNTIY,TRBJ1-3,.,TRBV28
ASKNDGYSNQPQH,TRBJ1-5,.,TRBV19
ASSLTSGTVTDTQY,TRBJ2-3,TRBD1,TRBV18
ASSFPPQGTTEAF,TRBJ1-1,TRBD1,TRBV6-6
ASSLGGTADTQY,TRBJ2-3,TRBD1,TRBV7-2
AYLKGWDSNYGYT,TRBJ1-2,.,TRBV6-5
ASSSRAVSYEQY,TRBJ2-7,.,TRBV7-2
AVLRLAGPQPIYEQY,TRBJ2-7,TRBD2,TRBV2
SVLVTGGEYEQF,TRBJ2-1,TRBD1,TRBV29-1
ASSVVAGGYNEQF,TRBJ2-1,TRBD2,TRBV9
ATSDAGGKQY,TRBJ2-7,TRBD2,TRBV24-1
ASSIYPDTQY,TRBJ2-3,.,TRBV19
ASSRDSAPDNEQF,TRBJ2-1,TRBD1,TRBV7-2